This T cell receptor beta chain was sequenced for a study of beta chain features in type 1 diabetes. Study-level points and caveats: VDJ junctions from patients with type 1 diabetes contained fewer insertions and more deletions.

Sequencing targeted expressed TCRB transcripts, as all isolated RNA had been reverse transcribed. The repertoire was sequenced with immunoSEQ multiplex PCR; TCRdb's copy has only in-frame clones and lacks some. The data contain roughly 240,000 clones, roughly an eighth of them singletons. Points on this clone: Its target is not known.

Looked up from germline, CDR1 is MGHRA and CDR2 is YSYEKL. The length of the CDR3 is 15 residues. The trim removed 0 bases at V and 2 bases at J, leaving 3 bases unmatched. The rearrangement joins TRBV4-1 to TRBJ2-7, with 8 bases fitting TRBD1. The source of this sequence is a woman aged 35 to 49 in good health. Sequencing input: naive CD4+ T cells from blood. The CDR3 DNA follows: TGCGCCAGCAGCCAAGAGATGACAGGGGCCTACGAGCAGTACTTC. It yields the protein CASSQEMTGAYEQYF.